The rows below give T cell receptor beta chains drawn from one sample of a study of beta chain features in type 1 diabetes. TCRdb keeps only in-frame clones here, not all; method: immunoSEQ multiplex PCR. The sample consists of under 400,000 clones, approximately 12% of them appearing once. Sequenced material: naive CD4+ T cells from blood. These receptors came from a young woman with type 1 diabetes. Both conserved end residues are part of each CDR3. Each record gives: J gene, clone size, V gene, D gene, CDR3 DNA, CDR3 protein. The D gene is left open where the match is weak. Only some rows state a clone size, as once, few, many or a class for expanded clones.

J: TRBJ1-1; size: few; V: TRBV7-3; D: -; DNA: TGTGCCAGCCGCCCGGACACTTCGAACACTGAAGCTTTCTTT; CDR3: CASRPDTSNTEAFF
J: TRBJ2-4; size: few; V: TRBV7-2; D: TRBD2; DNA: TGTGCCAGCGGGAGGGAGAACATTCAGTACTTC; CDR3: CASGRENIQYF
J: TRBJ1-1; size: -; V: TRBV5-4; D: -; DNA: TGTGCCAGCGGAACGGGGGGGAACACTGAAGCTTTCTTT; CDR3: CASGTGGNTEAFF
J: TRBJ1-1; size: few; V: TRBV25-1; D: -; DNA: TGTGCCAGCAGTGATCAGCCATCGGGGGACACTGAAGCTTTCTTT; CDR3: CASSDQPSGDTEAFF
J: TRBJ1-2; size: few; V: TRBV5-1; D: TRBD1; DNA: TGCGCCAGCAGCTTACCGGACAGGGGCTATGGCTACACCTTC; CDR3: CASSLPDRGYGYTF
J: TRBJ2-7; size: few; V: TRBV7-8; D: TRBD1; DNA: TGTGCCAGCAGCTTGTCCGGGACAGGCTACGAGCAGTACTTC; CDR3: CASSLSGTGYEQYF
J: TRBJ1-4; size: -; V: TRBV10-3; D: -; DNA: TGTGCCATCAGTGAGTCGGGCCGGGAGGAAAAACTGTTTTTT; CDR3: CAISESGREEKLFF
J: TRBJ2-2; size: few; V: TRBV5-4; D: TRBD1; DNA: TGTGCCAGCAGCCCCGGGACAGCGAACACCGGGGAGCTGTTTTTT; CDR3: CASSPGTANTGELFF
J: TRBJ2-3; size: -; V: TRBV4-3; D: -; DNA: TGCGCCAGCAGCCAAGATCCCCTAGCTGGCGATACGCAGTATTTT; CDR3: CASSQDPLAGDTQYF
J: TRBJ2-5; size: -; V: TRBV5-1; D: -; DNA: TGCGCCAGCAGCCAGGCAGGGTTACAAGAGACCCAGTACTTC; CDR3: CASSQAGLQETQYF
J: TRBJ2-5; size: -; V: TRBV2; D: -; DNA: TGTGCCAGCACGCGGCGGGAGACCCAGTACTTC; CDR3: CASTRRETQYF
J: TRBJ1-2; size: -; V: TRBV4-3; D: -; DNA: TGCGCCAGCAGCCAAGACGCAGGATTCTATGGCTACACCTTC; CDR3: CASSQDAGFYGYTF
J: TRBJ2-5; size: few; V: TRBV7-2; D: TRBD2; DNA: TGTGCCAGCAGCCGGGGGAATAGCGGGCAAGAGACCCAGTACTTC; CDR3: CASSRGNSGQETQYF
J: TRBJ2-5; size: -; V: TRBV15; D: TRBD1; DNA: TGTGCCACCAGCATAGTGACAGGGGTGGGGGAGACCCAGTACTTC; CDR3: CATSIVTGVGETQYF
J: TRBJ1-5; size: few; V: TRBV18; D: -; DNA: TGTGCCAGCTCACTACAGGGCCGTAGCAATCAGCCCCAGCATTTT; CDR3: CASSLQGRSNQPQHF
J: TRBJ1-4; size: -; V: TRBV12-5; D: TRBD1; DNA: TGTGCTAGTGGTTCCGGACAGGGTGTTGAAAAACTGTTTTTT; CDR3: CASGSGQGVEKLFF
J: TRBJ1-2; size: few; V: TRBV11-2; D: -; DNA: TGTGCCAGCAGACGAGGCCAGGGGAATACTGGCTACACCTTC; CDR3: CASRRGQGNTGYTF
J: TRBJ1-5; size: -; V: TRBV27; D: TRBD1; DNA: TGTGCCAGCAGTTTAACTACAGGGGGTCAGCCCCAGCATTTT; CDR3: CASSLTTGGQPQHF
J: TRBJ2-3; size: -; V: TRBV2; D: TRBD2; DNA: TGTGCCAGCAGTGCCCTGACTAGCGGGGGGCCAGATACGCAGTATTTT; CDR3: CASSALTSGGPDTQYF